A selection of T cell receptor beta chains follows, all from one sample in a study of blood T cell repertoires in COVID-19. The data were produced by immunoSEQ multiplex PCR, yet TCRdb's version contains in-frame clones alone and is incomplete. The profile shows a few hundred thousand clones, about nine tenths of them singletons. The specimen was PBMCs or T cells enriched from blood (not recorded which). These receptors all stem from a woman aged 25-40 years who had been exposed to COVID-19. The CDR3 runs from the conserved cysteine through the conserved F or W. Each record gives: D gene, clone size, V gene, J gene, CDR3 DNA, CDR3 protein. D genes are given only for firm matches. Rows may omit the clone size; those that give it use once, few, many or a size class.

>TRBD2|few|TRBV11-3|TRBJ2-1
TGTGCCAGCAGCTCCTTGGGAGGGCTCAATGAGCAGTTCTTC
CASSSLGGLNEQFF
>TRBD1|.|TRBV2|TRBJ2-5
TGTGCCAGCAGGGGCTCGTGGGACAGCCAAGAGACCCAGTACTTC
CASRGSWDSQETQYF
>.|.|TRBV21-1|TRBJ2-6
TGTGCCAGCAGCAAAGGGAACCGGCTTCCCCCCCCGGGGGGGCTGTGCTCTGGGGCCAACGTCCTGACTTTC
CASSKGNRLPPPGGLCSGANVLTF
>.|.|TRBV19|TRBJ2-7
TGTGCCAGTAGTCCCATGGGCGACTCCTACGAGCAGTACTTC
CASSPMGDSYEQYF
>.|.|TRBV14|TRBJ2-3
TGTGCCAGCAGCCAAGGGCCTCTCCAGACGCAGTATTTT
CASSQGPLQTQYF
>TRBD1|few|TRBV19|TRBJ1-5
TGTGCCAGTAGGTATGCAGGGGGCGATCAGCCCCAGCATTTT
CASRYAGGDQPQHF
>.|.|TRBV9|TRBJ2-7
TGTGCCAGCAGCGTAGGGACAAACTCCTACGAGCAGTACTTC
CASSVGTNSYEQYF
>TRBD1|.|TRBV28|TRBJ2-6
TGTGCCAGCAGTGAAGGGACAGGGGTTTCTGGGGCCAACGTCCTGACTTTC
CASSEGTGVSGANVLTF
>TRBD2|once|TRBV3-1/TRBV3-2|TRBJ2-7
TGTGCCAGCAGCCAAGAAGGACAGGGACTAGCGGCCTCCTACGAGCAGTACTTC
CASSQEGQGLAASYEQYF
>.|.|TRBV4-1|TRBJ1-2
TGCGCCAGCAGCCAAGATTATCCCAACTATGGCTACACCTTC
CASSQDYPNYGYTF
>TRBD1|.|TRBV14|TRBJ2-2
TGTGCCAGCAGCCAAGGGGACAGGGCCCCCGGGGAGCTGTTTTTT
CASSQGDRAPGELFF
>TRBD1|.|TRBV30|TRBJ1-5
TGTGCCTGGAGTCGACAGGGCTCTCAGCCCCAGCATTTT
CAWSRQGSQPQHF
>.|.|TRBV7-9|TRBJ2-3
TGTGCCAGCAGCTGGTCTTCGGGGGATACGCAGTATTTT
CASSWSSGDTQYF
>.|.|TRBV11-2|TRBJ2-5
TGTGCCAGCAGCCCTGCTGGGGGCGGCATCGGGGAGACCCAGTACTTC
CASSPAGGGIGETQYF
>.|.|TRBV9|TRBJ2-7
TGTGCCAGCAGCCCGGGAGCTACCTACGAGCAGTACTTC
CASSPGATYEQYF
>.|.|TRBV5-1|TRBJ1-1
TGCGCCAGCAGCTTGGCGGGCATTTCCAGGGGTTTCTTT
CASSLAGISRGFF
>TRBD1|.|TRBV3-1/TRBV3-2|TRBJ1-6
TGTGCCAGCATGGACAGGGGGAATTCACCCCTCCACTTT
CASMDRGNSPLHF
>TRBD1|.|TRBV11-2|TRBJ2-4
TGTGCCAGCAGCTTACTCAAGACAGGGCTCCTAGCCAAAAACATTCAGTACTTC
CASSLLKTGLLAKNIQYF
>TRBD1|.|TRBV7-9|TRBJ1-1
TGTGCCAGCAGCTTCAGGACAGGGGGAACTGAAGCTTTCTTT
CASSFRTGGTEAFF
>.|.|TRBV4-1|TRBJ2-7
TGCGCCAGCAGCCAAGATTTTAGTGGTCGGTACGAGCAGTACTTC
CASSQDFSGRYEQYF
>TRBD1|.|TRBV7-2|TRBJ2-7
TGTGCCAGCCGGACAGGGACCTCCTACGAGCAGTACTTC
CASRTGTSYEQYF
>TRBD2|.|TRBV7-9|TRBJ2-1
TGTGCCAGCAGCTCCATCGGAGCGGGAGGGCCGATAAATGAGCAGTTCTTC
CASSSIGAGGPINEQFF
>.|.|TRBV28|TRBJ1-1
TGTGCCAGCAGTTTGCAGGGGAACACTGAAGCTTTCTTT
CASSLQGNTEAFF
>.|.|TRBV19|TRBJ2-5
TGTGCCAGTAGTCGCGGACAGAGGGACGGAGAGACCCAGTACTTC
CASSRGQRDGETQYF
>TRBD2|.|TRBV27|TRBJ2-3
TGTGCCAGCATAACTAGCGGGCGATCATCAGATACGCAGTATTTT
CASITSGRSSDTQYF
>.|.|TRBV3-1/TRBV3-2|TRBJ1-2
TGTGCCAGCAGCCAAGGAGTAGGGAGAGGCTACACCTTC
CASSQGVGRGYTF
>.|.|TRBV18|TRBJ1-1
TGTGCCAGCTCACCACCGGAGGCGAACACTGAAGCTTTCTTT
CASSPPEANTEAFF
>.|.|TRBV7-8|TRBJ1-3
TGTGCCAGCAGCTTAGCCGCTGGAAACACCATATATTTT
CASSLAAGNTIYF
>TRBD2|.|TRBV15|TRBJ2-5
TGTGCCACCAGCCTTACGGGAGGGACCCAGTACTTC
CATSLTGGTQYF
>TRBD1|.|TRBV5-1|TRBJ2-7
TGCGCCAGCAGCTCGGGGACAGGGTTCGCCGAGCAGTACTTC
CASSSGTGFAEQYF
>TRBD2|.|TRBV4-2|TRBJ2-1
TGTGCCAGCAGCCAAGTCCCCGTGTGGGCTAGCGGGAGGGTGGGCAATGAGCAGTTCTTC
CASSQVPVWASGRVGNEQFF
>.|.|TRBV2|TRBJ2-1
TGTGCCAGCACCCCGGGGGACAGATACAATGAGCAGTTCTTC
CASTPGDRYNEQFF
>.|.|TRBV5-1|TRBJ2-6
TGCGCCAGCAGCTCCGGGACTGGGGTAAGAGGGGCCAACGTCCTGACTTTC
CASSSGTGVRGANVLTF